Sequencing of this TCR beta chain was carried out in a study of blood T cell repertoires in COVID-19. Study details: Sample material is recorded as cDNA or gDNA derived from T cells, B-cell-depleted T cells, or PBMCs.

The CDR3 is 13 residues long. V shed 6 bases and J shed 6 bases, with 14 bases lying between them. CDR1 and CDR2 (germline): LNHDA, SQIVND (reference sequence). The repertoire was sequenced with immunoSEQ multiplex PCR; TCRdb's copy has only in-frame clones and lacks some. Of 80,000 to 95,000 clones listed, nearly 90% were seen once; the top ten hold about 6.7%. J is TRBJ1-1 and V is TRBV19; D uncertain. The origin of this receptor is a man between 65 and 85 years old with acute or convalescent COVID-19. Material: peripheral blood. The CDR3 sequence is CASRSAGNAEAFF. For the CDR3, the DNA is TGTGCCAGTAGGTCAGCGGGAAACGCTGAAGCTTTCTTT. Full variable domain (missing parts from reference TRBV19 and TRBJ1-1): DGGITQSPKYLFRKEGQNVTLSCEQNLNHDAMYWYRQDPGQGLRLIYYSQIVNDFQKGDIAEGYSVSREKKESFPLTVTSAQKNPTAFYLCASRSAGNAEAFFGQGTRLTVV.